This T cell receptor (beta chain) was observed in a study of PD-L1 blockade in urothelial cancer (dated by TCRdb to 2016 to 2017). The study in broad terms: Every patient began therapy around 2014 and was given atezolizumab 1,200 mg intravenously every 3 weeks. Twenty-nine patients had pretreatment blood TCR-seq, roughly 24 had at least one posttreatment blood collection, and roughly 24 had tumor TCR-seq. Whole exome sequencing and RNA sequencing of pretreatment tumors were performed alongside TCR sequencing in the same patients. An ECOG performance status of 0 or 1 was recorded for the patients, and 0 to 3 prior chemotherapy regimens had been received by the patients. About 85% of the roughly 29 patients were identified as males with urothelial cancer of bladder origin, and a prior smoking history was reported by 18 of 29 patients. Ten or so patients reached durable clinical benefit, while 20 patients did not. Progression-free survival longer than 6 months counted as durable clinical benefit, and TCR features were additionally tested against both progression-free and overall survival. Blood samples were analyzed at 3 weeks after treatment start (second dose) and at 6 weeks after treatment start. Blood samples yielded a median of 141,255 T cells and more than 80,000 unique TCRs, with median clonality approximately 0.08. The study was an exploratory multi-omic analysis of somatic, immune and clinical correlates of response to PD-L1 blockade with atezolizumab in urothelial cancer. Pretreatment tumor samples, along with matched peripheral blood collected serially before and after atezolizumab treatment, underwent TCR sequencing.

The cohort comprised 25 to 35 patients with locally advanced or metastatic urothelial carcinoma treated at Memorial Sloan Kettering on a trial protocol. Peripheral blood mononuclear cells were collected pretreatment and during treatment, with between 1 and 8 total time points obtained per patient. The Qiagen DNeasy Blood extraction kit was used to purify genomic DNA from total PBMCs and tumor samples. PBMCs were collected pretreatment and during treatment and were isolated and stored as previously described. To estimate absolute template abundance from read counts, synthetic TCR analog templates were spiked into each PCR. The immunoSEQ assay was used to amplify TCRbeta CDR3 regions from genomic DNA with bias-controlled V and J gene primers. Rearranged TCRbeta segments were sequenced at approximately 20X coverage. In the authors' own workflow: Clustering was used to correct sequencing errors, and CDR3s were annotated against IMGT so that V, D and J genes could be assigned. Only productive TCRbeta rearrangements were used in downstream analyses, excluding out-of-frame or stop-codon sequences. Clonality was calculated as one minus the Shannon entropy normalized by the log of the number of unique productive sequences. Fisher's exact test with Benjamini-Hochberg correction, using a cutoff of adjusted p below 0.01, was how clones that differed between time points or between blood and tumor were identified. Not all clones reach the TCRdb copy of this immuneACCESS table, which keeps in-frame sequences only. Checked studies attribute under half of the gap to unresolved V genes and leave the rest unexplained. Clone size and V and J calls were adopted from that table, with D and trimming inferred from the DNA. This sample is represented by about 50,000 clones; 70% to 85% of them were singletons. The top ten clones comprise over 3.5% of the sample.

This clone appeared a single time. Its antigen remains unidentified. No base quality values were provided; no much bigger clone lies one nucleotide off. Reading from cysteine to phenylalanine, the CDR3 counts 14 amino acids. Of all the DNA, just the CDR3 is kept, 42 bases in frame from base 1. Trimming removed 2 bases from V and 15 bases from J; the gene matches leave 12 bases unexplained. CDR1 SGHRS and CDR2 YFSETQ were looked up in the germline V gene. What the authors observed across the whole study: Greater expansion of tumor-associated TCR clones in peripheral blood 3 weeks after the start of treatment was observed in patients with durable benefit (n ≈ 22, p = 0.022). Because the sample size was small (n of about 27) and many exploratory analyses were performed, the results are intended to be hypothesis-generating. Improved progression-free and overall survival was found to be associated with pretreatment peripheral blood TCR clonality below the median.

Sequencing was performed on PBMCs, taken around atezolizumab (anti-PD-L1) treatment. The chain links TRBV5-1 with TRBJ2-1; a stretch of 9 junction bases matches TRBD1. This clonotype originated in a man between 70 and 80 years old with urothelial cancer. The DNA is as follows: TGCGCCAGCAGCTTCCGACAGGGGGGCCCAGTTCGGTTCTTC. Its protein reads: CASSFRQGGPVRFF.